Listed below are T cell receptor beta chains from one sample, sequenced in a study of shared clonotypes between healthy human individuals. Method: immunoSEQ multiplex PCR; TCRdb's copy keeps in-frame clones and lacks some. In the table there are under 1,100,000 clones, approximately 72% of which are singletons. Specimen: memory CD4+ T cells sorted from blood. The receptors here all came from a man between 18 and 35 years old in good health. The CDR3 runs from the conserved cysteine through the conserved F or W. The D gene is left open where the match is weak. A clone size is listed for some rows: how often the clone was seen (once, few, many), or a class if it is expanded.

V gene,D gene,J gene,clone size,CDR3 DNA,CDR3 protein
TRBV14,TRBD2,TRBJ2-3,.,TGTGCCAGCAGCCCTAGCGGGGTGGCAGATACGCAGTATTTT,CASSPSGVADTQYF
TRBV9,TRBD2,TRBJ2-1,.,TGTGCCAGCAGCACCCTTAGCGGGGGAAACAATGAGCAGTTCTTC,CASSTLSGGNNEQFF
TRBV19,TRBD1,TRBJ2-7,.,TGTGCCAGTAGTATAGGGGGACAGACTACTAGGTACGAGCAGTACTTC,CASSIGGQTTRYEQYF
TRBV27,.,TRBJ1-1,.,TGTGCCAGCAGTCCCCTGGAGAACACTGAAGCTTTCTTT,CASSPLENTEAFF
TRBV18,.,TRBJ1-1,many,TGTGCCAGCTCGCGTGAATTGAGGACTGAAGCTTTCTTT,CASSRELRTEAFF
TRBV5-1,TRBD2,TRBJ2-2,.,TGCGCCAGCAGCCCCGAAGCGGGGGGGCGCACCGGGGAGCTGTTTTTT,CASSPEAGGRTGELFF
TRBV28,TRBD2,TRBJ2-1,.,TGTGCCAGCAGAGGGAGGGGTGATGAGCAGTTCTTC,CASRGRGDEQFF
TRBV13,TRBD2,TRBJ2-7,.,TGTGCCAGCAGCTTAGAGGCTAGCGGGAGGTCTACGTCCTACGAGCAGTACTTC,CASSLEASGRSTSYEQYF
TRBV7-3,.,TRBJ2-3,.,TGTGCCAGCAGCTTAGGAGGCAAGTTTAGCACAGATACGCAGTATTTT,CASSLGGKFSTDTQYF
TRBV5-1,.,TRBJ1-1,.,TGCGCCAGCAGCTTGGAAGGAGGGCAGGGGTGGACTGAAGCTTTCTTT,CASSLEGGQGWTEAFF
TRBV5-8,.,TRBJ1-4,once,TGTGCCAGCAGACGTGAGCTATTTGAAAAACTGTTTTTT,CASRRELFEKLFF
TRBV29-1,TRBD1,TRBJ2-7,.,TGCAGCGTTGAATGGGGACAGGGGGGTATCGAGCAGTACTTC,CSVEWGQGGIEQYF
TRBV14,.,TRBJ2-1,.,TGTGCCAGCAGCCAACAGTCGAAGGGGAATGAGCAGTTCTTC,CASSQQSKGNEQFF
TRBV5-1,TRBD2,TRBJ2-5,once,TGCGCCAGCAGCGCTAGCGGGGGCCTCAATGGCGAGACCCAGTACTTC,CASSASGGLNGETQYF
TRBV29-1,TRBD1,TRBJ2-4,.,TGCAGCGTTGAGACGGACAGGGCGGCCAAAAACATTCAGTACTTC,CSVETDRAAKNIQYF
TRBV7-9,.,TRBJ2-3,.,TGTGCCAGCAGCTTAAGAGAGGGCCGATATCTTGTCACAGATACGCAGTATTTT,CASSLREGRYLVTDTQYF
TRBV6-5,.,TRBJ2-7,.,TGTGCCAGCAGTCCTCGGACGGGCCCCTACGAGCAGTACTTC,CASSPRTGPYEQYF
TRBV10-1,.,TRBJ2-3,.,TGCGCCAGCAGTGGAGGCGTAACGGATACGCAGTATTTT,CASSGGVTDTQYF
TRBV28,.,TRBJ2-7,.,TGTGCCAGCAGTTTTAGTAGGAGCACCTACGAGCAGTACTTC,CASSFSRSTYEQYF
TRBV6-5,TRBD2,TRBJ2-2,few,TGTGCCATCAAACCGGGACTAGCCAACGGGGAGCTGTTTTTT,CAIKPGLANGELFF
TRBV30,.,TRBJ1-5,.,TGTGCCTGGAGTGAGGGTAAGAGCAATCAGCCCCAGCATTTT,CAWSEGKSNQPQHF
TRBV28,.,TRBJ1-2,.,TGTGCCAGCAGTCCAGGAACCACAGTGAGATATGGCTACACCTTC,CASSPGTTVRYGYTF
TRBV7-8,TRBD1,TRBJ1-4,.,TGTGCCAGCAGCCATAAGACAGGGACTAATGAAAAACTGTTTTTT,CASSHKTGTNEKLFF
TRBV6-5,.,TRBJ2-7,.,TGTGCCAGCAGTTACTCAGGGGCGGGACCCTACGAGCAGTACTTC,CASSYSGAGPYEQYF
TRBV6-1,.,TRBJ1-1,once,TGTGCCAGCACCCCACCGGGGAAAGTGGGTGAAGCTTTCTTT,CASTPPGKVGEAFF
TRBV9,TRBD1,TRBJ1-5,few,TGTGCCAGCAGCGTAGAGGGGACAGGGAATCAGCCCCAGCATTTT,CASSVEGTGNQPQHF
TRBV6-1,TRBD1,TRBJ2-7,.,TGTGCCAGCAGTAACAGACAGGGGGCGTACGAGCAGTACTTC,CASSNRQGAYEQYF
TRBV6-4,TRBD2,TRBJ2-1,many,TGTGCCAGCAGTGACTTTAATAGCGGGAGGGCCAATGAGCAGTTCTTC,CASSDFNSGRANEQFF
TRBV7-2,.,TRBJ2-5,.,TGTGCCAGCAGCCCGGTCCGGGAGACCCAGTACTTC,CASSPVRETQYF
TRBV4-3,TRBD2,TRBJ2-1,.,TGCGCCAGCAGCCAAGAGCGGGAGGGCCCCTACAATGAGCAGTTCTTC,CASSQEREGPYNEQFF
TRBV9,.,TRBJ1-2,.,TGTGCCAGCAGCGTAGACGGGGGGCCAGATGGCTACACCTTC,CASSVDGGPDGYTF
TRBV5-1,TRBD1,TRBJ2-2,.,TGCGCCAGCAGCTTTGGGGACAGGGGGACCGGGGAGCTGTTTTTT,CASSFGDRGTGELFF
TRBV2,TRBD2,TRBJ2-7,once,TGTGCCAGCAGCAAAGAGGGGACTAGCTCCTACGAGCAGTACTTC,CASSKEGTSSYEQYF
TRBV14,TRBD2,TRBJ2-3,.,TGTGCCAGCAGCCCCCGGACTAGCGGAACAGATACGCAGTATTTT,CASSPRTSGTDTQYF
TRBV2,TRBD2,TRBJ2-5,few,TGTGCCAGCACCCCCCCGAGCGGGGACCAAGAGACCCAGTACTTC,CASTPPSGDQETQYF
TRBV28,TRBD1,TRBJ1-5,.,TGTGCCAGCATCTCCAGACAGGGCGCTTATAGCAATCAGCCCCAGCATTTT,CASISRQGAYSNQPQHF
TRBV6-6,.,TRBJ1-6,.,TGTGCCAGCAGTTACTCCAACCTTAATTCACCCCTCCACTTT,CASSYSNLNSPLHF
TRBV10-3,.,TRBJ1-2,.,TGTGCCATCAGTGAGACCGTTGGTCAAGGCTACACCTTC,CAISETVGQGYTF
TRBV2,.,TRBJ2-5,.,TGTGCCAGCATGCTTGGGGCAGGACAAGAGACCCAGTACTTC,CASMLGAGQETQYF
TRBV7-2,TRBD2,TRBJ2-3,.,TGTGCCAGCAGCTTCTCTAGCGGGGGGGATACGCAGTATTTT,CASSFSSGGDTQYF
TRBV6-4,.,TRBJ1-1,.,TGTGCCAGCAGTCCGGGACTAAACACTGAAGCTTTCTTT,CASSPGLNTEAFF
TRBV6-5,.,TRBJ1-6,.,TGTGCCAGCAGTCGGGGACAAGGTCGGTCACCCCTCCACTTT,CASSRGQGRSPLHF
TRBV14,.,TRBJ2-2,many,TGTGCCAGCAGCCAAGCCAGTATCGGGGCCCCTTTTCCCGGGGAGCTGTTTTTT,CASSQASIGAPFPGELFF
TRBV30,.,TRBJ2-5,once,TGTGTTGAAAAAGAGACCCAGTACTTC,CVEKETQYF
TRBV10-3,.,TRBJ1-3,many,TGTGCCATCAAAGGGACGTCTGGAAACACCATATATTTT,CAIKGTSGNTIYF
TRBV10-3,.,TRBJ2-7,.,TGTGCCATCAACCCTGGGGGTTCCTACGAGCAGTACTTC,CAINPGGSYEQYF
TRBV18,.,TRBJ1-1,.,TGTGCCAGCTCACCAACACCGTTGAACACTGAAGCTTTCTTT,CASSPTPLNTEAFF
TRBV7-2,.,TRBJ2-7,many,TGTGCCAGCAGCTTTGGGAGAACCTACGAGCAGTACTTC,CASSFGRTYEQYF
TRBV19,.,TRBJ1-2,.,TGTGCCAGTAGTATGACTAACTATGGCTACACCTTC,CASSMTNYGYTF
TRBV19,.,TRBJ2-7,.,TGTGCCAGTAGTATGTCTGGCACAGGGCGCACCTCCGAGCAGTACTTC,CASSMSGTGRTSEQYF
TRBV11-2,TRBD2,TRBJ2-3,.,TGTGCCAGCAGATCTCTAGCGGGAGGGCCGAAAGATACGCAGTATTTT,CASRSLAGGPKDTQYF
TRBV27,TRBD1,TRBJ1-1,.,TGTGCCAGCAGTTCCCCGGGACAGGGAAGGGCGAGCACTGAAGCTTTCTTT,CASSSPGQGRASTEAFF
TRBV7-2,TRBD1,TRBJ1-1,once,TGTGCCAGCACCCCGGGACAGGGGGGAAGAGAAGCTTTCTTT,CASTPGQGGREAFF